The 23 T cell receptor beta chains listed next were all sequenced from one sample in a study of blood T cell repertoires in COVID-19. Assay used: immunoSEQ multiplex PCR; TCRdb lists only in-frame clones, some missing. The repertoire holds 270,000 or so clones, 70% to 90% seen once, with less than 3% in the top ten. The sample taken for sequencing was peripheral blood. The receptors derive from a woman aged 30 to 39 with active or convalescent COVID-19.

The CDR3 coding sequence is TGTGCCAGTAGTATCCAGTGGGGCAATGGAAACACCATATATTTT. Translating gives CASSIQWGNGNTIYF. The chain recombines TRBV19 with TRBJ1-3; perhaps TRBD1 as D (5 bases). Germline values: CDR1 LNHDA, CDR2 SQIVND (reference sequence). V lost 3 bases, J lost 3 bases, and 12 bases lay in between. The length of the CDR3 is 15 residues.

Only one count was recorded for this clone. The chain carries TRBV24-1 and TRBJ2-7, with TRBD1 identical over 7 bases. Germline V CDR1 and CDR2: KGHDR, SFDVKD. This CDR3 is built from 16 residues. The V and J ends lost 4 bases and 4 bases, in that order; junction bases with no gene match: 12. The CDR3 spells CATSDSEGQGEYEQYF. Here the CDR3 DNA reads TGTGCCACCAGTGACTCCGAAGGGCAGGGGGAATACGAGCAGTACTTC.

This chain joins TRBV20-1 and TRBJ2-7; TRBD2 matches at 10 bases. The CDR3 covers 15 residues. Per germline, CDR1 DFQATT and CDR2 SNEGSKA (reference sequence). V was pared by 3 bases and J by 4 bases, with 9 bases of the junction left unmatched. CDR3 protein: CSASRGAGGPYEQYF. The CDR3 DNA is TGCAGTGCTAGTCGGGGAGCGGGGGGGCCTTACGAGCAGTACTTC.

The chain couples TRBV5-1 to TRBJ1-6; 11 bases align to TRBD1. CDR1 is SGHRS, CDR2 YFSETQ, per germline. V was clipped by 2 bases and J by 10 bases; unmatched bases: 11. The CDR3 contains 17 residues. The CDR3 sequence is CASSFTFRGQGGSPLHF. CDR3 bases: TGCGCCAGCAGCTTCACTTTTCGGGGACAGGGGGGATCACCCCTCCACTTT.

The chain couples TRBV30 to TRBJ1-2; 7 bases fit TRBD1. This CDR3 region has 13 residues. The germline CDR1 and CDR2 sequences are GTSNPN and SVGIG (reference sequence). V was clipped by 2 bases and J by 4 bases; unmatched bases: 4. CDR3 residues: CAWSPTGSYGYTF. As DNA, the CDR3 is TGTGCCTGGAGTCCGACAGGGTCCTATGGCTACACCTTC.

This clone was found once. V is TRBV29-1 and J is TRBJ1-3, with 9 bases that match TRBD1. Trimming cost V 7 bases and J 0 bases; bases outside gene matches: 19. The CDR3 extends over 19 amino acids. Germline V lookup: CDR1 SQVTM, CDR2 ANQGSEA. The CDR3 DNA follows: TGCAGCGGAACTGACTCAGCCGGGACAGGGAAAGTCTCTGGAAACACCATATATTTT. Translation: CSGTDSAGTGKVSGNTIYF.

The chain employs TRBV7-9 and TRBJ1-6; no reliable D call. The germline CDR1 and CDR2 sequences are SEHNR and FQNEAQ (reference sequence). This CDR3 comprises 14 residues. Trimming removed 5 bases from V and 6 bases from J, with 11 bases in between. The CDR3, as DNA: TGTGCCAGCAGCCCACGGCGGGTTAATTCACCCCTCCACTTT. As protein: CASSPRRVNSPLHF.

This chain uses TRBV2 with TRBJ1-3, with no clear D. The CDR3 extends over 15 amino acids. CDR1 SNHLY and CDR2 FYNNEI come from the germline V gene. The ends were cut back, 4 bases at V and 0 bases at J, with 10 bases in the middle. CDR3 loop: CASSADFFSGNTIYF. CDR3 bases: TGTGCCAGCAGTGCAGATTTTTTCTCTGGAAACACCATATATTTT.

The chain joins TRBV5-8 to TRBJ1-2; 7 bases align to TRBD1. Trimming cost V 6 bases and J 4 bases; bases outside gene matches: 12. The germline V gene has CDR1 SGHTS and CDR2 YDEGEE. The CDR3 is made up of 15 amino acids. The CDR3 loop reads CASIPRRQGRYGYTF. The CDR3 nucleotides read TGTGCCAGCATCCCCAGAAGACAGGGCCGCTATGGCTACACCTTC.

This sequence joins TRBV3-1 (or the pseudogene TRBV3-2) and TRBJ2-3, with a possible D match to TRBD2 (6 bases). The germline V gene has CDR1 LGHDT and CDR2 YNNKEL (reference sequence). CDR3 length equals 15 residues. The V end was cut by 0 bases, the J end by 6 bases, with 13 bases between. CDR3 protein: CASSQEVTSMDTQYF. DNA for the CDR3: TGTGCCAGCAGCCAAGAAGTGACTAGTATGGATACGCAGTATTTT.

The rearrangement uses TRBV5-1 and TRBJ2-2; no reliable D call. This CDR3 contains 14 residues. Trimming shortened V by 4 bases and J by 5 bases, and 12 bases separated the two germline ends. Germline V gene sequence: CDR1 SGHRS, CDR2 YFSETQ. The CDR3 here is CASSKSAGTGELFF. The CDR3 coding sequence is TGCGCCAGCAGCAAGTCGGCCGGGACCGGGGAGCTGTTTTTT.

This clone was seen a handful of times. The chain couples TRBV5-8 to TRBJ2-7; 7 nucleotides line up with TRBD1. The V gene end was trimmed by 0 bases and the J gene end by 6 bases; junction bases not matched to a gene: 6. The CDR3 covers 14 residues. In germline, CDR1 is SGHTS, CDR2 YDEGEE. This CDR3 reads CASSLGTGRSEQYF. The CDR3 region has the DNA TGTGCCAGCAGCTTGGGGACAGGAAGGAGCGAGCAGTACTTC. The full variable domain, in which reference TRBV5-8 and TRBJ2-7 provide the parts outside the CDR3, is EAGVTQSPTHLIKTRGQQATLRCSPISGHTSVYWYQQALGLGLQFLLWYDEGEERNRGNFPPRFSGRQFPNYSSELNVNALELEDSALYLCASSLGTGRSEQYFGPGTRLTVT.

This clone appeared once. The same CDR3 arises from other DNA sequences in this sample as well. The chain employs TRBV29-1 and TRBJ1-5; unclear D gene. The CDR3 is 12 residues long. V shed 6 bases and J shed 7 bases, with 13 bases lying between them. Germline assignment: CDR1 SQVTM and CDR2 ANQGSEA. The CDR3: CSVGGVGQPQHF. In DNA form, the CDR3 reads TGCAGCGTCGGCGGGGTTGGCCAGCCCCAGCATTTT.

The V and J genes are TRBV19 and TRBJ2-3; a weak D match, TRBD2 (7 bases). The CDR3 is 13 residues long. Per germline, CDR1 LNHDA and CDR2 SQIVND (reference sequence). V shed 5 bases and J shed 6 bases, with 12 bases lying between them. The CDR3 sequence: CASSWGGADTQYF. CDR3 nucleotides: TGTGCCAGTAGTTGGGGGGGCGCGGATACGCAGTATTTT.

The chain recombines TRBV7-8 with TRBJ1-1; 7 bases line up with TRBD1. From germline, CDR1 is SGHVS and CDR2 FQNEAQ. Losses at the gene ends were 0 bases for V and 4 bases for J; bases not matched to a gene: 2. CDR3 length equals 14 residues. The DNA of the CDR3 is TGTGCCAGCAGCTTAGCGCCAGGGGGCACTGAAGCTTTCTTT. It is translated as CASSLAPGGTEAFF.

The chain couples TRBV28 to TRBJ2-3; 7 nucleotides agree with TRBD2. CDR1 MDHEN and CDR2 SYDVKM come from the germline V gene. Trimming removed 5 bases from V and 2 bases from J; junction bases left unmatched: 10. CDR3 length equals 16 residues. The CDR3 spells CASSPGPSGYTDTQYF. The DNA for the CDR3 is TGTGCCAGCAGTCCCGGTCCTAGCGGCTACACAGATACGCAGTATTTT.

The chain employs TRBV10-1 and TRBJ2-3, with 9 bases matching TRBD2. Germline CDR1 is WNHNN and CDR2 is SYGVQD (reference sequence). The CDR3 extends over 17 amino acids. Germline trimming cut 3 bases from V and 0 bases from J; bases unmatched to any gene: 7. Here the CDR3 reads CASSEGGAGGSTDTQYF. As DNA, the CDR3 is TGCGCCAGCAGTGAAGGAGGAGCGGGGGGCAGCACAGATACGCAGTATTTT.

This CDR3 reads CASRPRSGSNQPQHF. The CDR3 DNA reads as TGTGCCAGCAGGCCACGATCGGGGAGCAATCAGCCCCAGCATTTT. The gene calls are TRBV27 and TRBJ1-5; D gene uncertain. The CDR3 is 15 amino acids. Trimming took off 6 bases at V and 1 base at J, with 13 bases between the two ends. CDR1 is MNHEY, CDR2 SMNVEV, per germline (reference sequence).

V is TRBV28 and J is TRBJ2-7, with TRBD1 identical over 8 bases. The germline CDR1 and CDR2 sequences are MDHEN and SYDVKM. The CDR3 runs to 15 residues. Trimming removed 6 bases from V and 3 bases from J; junction bases left unmatched: 10. The CDR3 is CASSPQGQVFYEQYF. CDR3 sequence (DNA): TGTGCCAGCAGCCCCCAGGGACAGGTCTTCTACGAGCAGTACTTC.

V usage is TRBV3-1 (or the pseudogene TRBV3-2) and J usage is TRBJ1-2; a weak D match, TRBD1 (5 bases). The V gene lost 8 bases and the J gene lost 2 bases, with 18 bases spanning the gap. Germline V CDR1 and CDR2: LGHDT, YNNKEL (reference sequence). The length of the CDR3 is 15 residues. CDR3 sequence (DNA): TGTGCCAGCCCGACATCTAGGGGCAGGAACTATGGCTACACCTTC. It is translated as CASPTSRGRNYGYTF.

In its sample, this clone was seen once. The V call is TRBV19, the J call TRBJ2-2; TRBD2 aligns across 9 bases. The germline CDR1 and CDR2 sequences are LNHDA and SQIVND (reference sequence). V trimming: 4 bases; J trimming: 6 bases; junction bases outside the gene matches: 12. This CDR3 spans 17 amino acids. The CDR3 DNA reads as TGTGCCAGTAGTACCCCTCCCTCGCGGGGGGGCTCCGGGGAGCTGTTTTTT. This translates into CASSTPPSRGGSGELFF. The complete variable domain, with remaining parts taken from reference TRBV19 and TRBJ2-2, reads DGGITQSPKYLFRKEGQNVTLSCEQNLNHDAMYWYRQDPGQGLRLIYYSQIVNDFQKGDIAEGYSVSREKKESFPLTVTSAQKNPTAFYLCASSTPPSRGGSGELFFGEGSRLTVL.

In this sample, this clone turned up a few times. The rearrangement uses TRBV2 and TRBJ2-3, with TRBD2 matching over 8 bases. Germline loops: CDR1 SNHLY, CDR2 FYNNEI. The CDR3 loop spans 15 amino acids. V shed 6 bases, J shed 0 bases, and the junction held 5 bases outside the gene matches. This chain's CDR3 is CASRGLVSSTDTQYF. Here the CDR3 DNA reads TGTGCCAGCAGGGGACTAGTCTCCAGCACAGATACGCAGTATTTT.

This clone was seen once. This chain uses TRBV6-6 with TRBJ1-6; possibly TRBD1 for D (5 bases). V was shortened by 0 bases and J by 7 bases, with 10 bases between the two germline ends. The V gene's germline CDR1 is MNHNY and CDR2 SVGAGI (reference sequence). The CDR3 is 15 amino acids. The CDR3 reads CASSYSTAGNSPLHF. CDR3 nucleotide sequence: TGTGCCAGCAGTTACTCGACAGCCGGAAATTCACCCCTCCACTTT.